This T cell receptor beta chain stems from a study of T cells in Graves' hyperthyroidism and ophthalmopathy. Study-wide background: The authors collected peripheral blood at initial diagnosis, before any treatment. Whole-study findings and limits: Most thyroid clonotypes that were expanded above 0.001 also turned up in blood.

Each patient was aged 18 to 65 and had newly diagnosed hyperthyroidism of under 2 months' duration. The study excluded patients with uncontrolled infection, other autoimmune disease, pregnancy or lactation. TCR beta CDR3 sequences were amplified from RNA transcripts. RT-PCR in the first round (using the HTBI primer set) targeted the TCR CDR3. TCRdb reprocessed the multiplex PCR reads with MiXCR, giving one entry per CDR3 protein. The sample holds 750,000 to 950,000 distinct CDR3 sequences, 38% seen once. This clonotype was counted between two and nine times. As yet, its antigen is unknown. CDR1 and CDR2 (germline): SGDLS, YYNGEE. The CDR3 extends over 18 amino acids. The ends were cut back, 0 bases at V and 4 bases at J, with 22 bases in the middle.

Sequencing was done on a sample of blood. This TCR derives from a man in his late teens or twenties with Graves' hyperthyroidism. The J gene is TRBJ1-1, the V gene TRBV9; D may be TRBD1 (5 bases). The CDR3 DNA is TGTGCCAGCAGCGTAGGCAGAGAGGGTGTAGGGGTGAGCACTGAAGCTTTCTTT. As protein: CASSVGREGVGVSTEAFF.